This entry lists 25 T cell receptor beta chains sequenced from one sample in a study of T cells in Graves' hyperthyroidism and ophthalmopathy. Amplified TCR beta CDR3 regions derived from RNA transcripts. Initially, a first-round RT-PCR of the TCR CDR3 employed the HTBI primer set. TCRdb independently ran MiXCR on the multiplex PCR reads; one entry per CDR3 protein. The top ten clones hold approximately 7.5% of a sample with about 420,000 distinct CDR3 sequences, more than 15% of them seen once. The sequenced sample consisted of blood. These receptors originate from a woman aged 18-29 years with Graves' hyperthyroidism.

This clonotype was counted only a few times. Sequence at one end of the junction differs from germline and may be a read error. V is TRBV5-5 and J is TRBJ2-1; 10 nucleotides match TRBD2. Germline CDR1 is SGHKS and CDR2 is YYEKEE (reference sequence). The CDR3 is 16 amino acids. The CDR3 coding sequence is TGTGCCAGCAGCTTGCTAGCGGGAGTGGGCTACAATGAGCAGCTCTTC. This translates into CASSLLAGVGYNEQLF. The complete variable domain, with remaining parts taken from reference TRBV5-5 and TRBJ2-1, reads DAGVTQSPTHLIKTRGQQVTLRCSPISGHKSVSWYQQVLGQGPQFIFQYYEKEERGRGNFPDRFSARQFPNYSSELNVNALLLGDSALYLCASSLLAGVGYNEQLFGPGTRLTVL.

The table lists this clonotype with many counts. V and J are TRBV2 and TRBJ1-1; 8 nucleotides line up with TRBD1. Trimming took 10 bases from V and 6 from J; bases not matched to a gene: 10. CDR1 is SNHLY and CDR2 is FYNNEI in the germline V gene. CDR3 size: 13 residues. The CDR3 loop is CATTGTGSSEAFF. The DNA of the CDR3 is TGTGCCACTACGGGGACAGGATCTTCTGAAGCTTTCTTT.

This clonotype has at least ten counts. The chain carries TRBV27 and TRBJ2-3; unclear D gene. The CDR3 spans 13 residues. Looked up from germline, CDR1 is MNHEY and CDR2 is SMNVEV (reference sequence). V was pared by 3 bases and J by 4 bases, with 8 bases between. The CDR3 DNA sequence: TGTGCCAGCAGTTTCATTCCCCCAGATACGCAGTATTTT. Amino acid sequence: CASSFIPPDTQYF.

This clonotype was seen repeatedly, ten times or more. This chain connects TRBV5-1 to TRBJ2-3; D unresolved. There are 12 residues in the CDR3. Germline lookup yields CDR1 SGHRS and CDR2 YFSETQ. Trimming removed 4 bases at V and 4 bases at J, with 7 bases between. For the CDR3, the DNA is TGCGCCAGCAGCAGTCCTCCAGATACGCAGTATTTT. This gives the protein CASSSPPDTQYF.

This clonotype was recorded at least ten times. The rearrangement uses TRBV24-1 and TRBJ1-1; 10 bases are shared with TRBD1. The CDR3 covers 15 residues. The ends lost 3 bases at V and 6 bases at J; junction bases unmatched: 6. From germline, CDR1 is KGHDR and CDR2 SFDVKD. In DNA form, the CDR3 reads TGTGCCACCAGTGATACGGGACAGGGGTTCTCTGAAGCTTTCTTT. Its protein is CATSDTGQGFSEAFF.

The sample holds many counts of this clonotype. The chain carries TRBV5-1 and TRBJ2-7; 9 bases fit TRBD2. The CDR3 is 14 amino acids. The junction had 4 bases not matched to a gene; V was cut back by 4 bases and J by 2 bases. Germline CDR1 SGHRS, CDR2 YFSETQ. CDR3 bases: TGCGCCAGCAGCCCTAGCGGGGCAACCTACGAGCAGTACTTC. Translation gives CASSPSGATYEQYF.

This clonotype was seen many times. V gene TRBV20-1 combines with J gene TRBJ2-2; TRBD2 is a possible D gene (7 bases). V was clipped by 5 bases and J by 4 bases, with 14 bases between them. The CDR3 has 14 residues. Germline-derived CDR1 and CDR2 are DFQATT and SNEGSKA (reference sequence). The CDR3 DNA reads as TGCAGTGCTCTAAGGGGGGGAACCACCGGGGAGCTGTTTTTT. Amino acid sequence: CSALRGGTTGELFF.

This clonotype showed up many times. The V and J genes are TRBV2 and TRBJ2-1, with D unresolved. Germline V lookup: CDR1 SNHLY, CDR2 FYNNEI. The CDR3 is 12 residues long. V was trimmed by 5 bases and J by 6 bases, leaving 8 bases between them. CDR3 sequence: CASSQSRNEQFF. In DNA form, the CDR3 reads TGTGCCAGCAGTCAATCACGCAATGAGCAGTTCTTC. Combining the CDR3 with reference TRBV2 and TRBJ2-1 gives the whole variable domain EPEVTQTPSHQVTQMGQEVILRCVPISNHLYFYWYRQILGQKVEFLVSFYNNEISEKSEIFDDQFSVERPDGSNFTLKIRSTKLEDSAMYFCASSQSRNEQFFGPGTRLTVL.

The table lists this clonotype with many counts. The J gene is TRBJ2-7, the V gene TRBV19; TRBD1 matches 10 bases. This CDR3 is built from 15 residues. Germline V CDR1 and CDR2: LNHDA, SQIVND (reference sequence). V lost 6 bases and J lost 4; bases outside the gene matches: 9. CDR3 in amino acids: CASRKAGQGIYEQYF. Written as DNA, the CDR3 is TGTGCCAGTAGAAAAGCGGGACAGGGGATTTACGAGCAGTACTTC.

This clonotype has ten or more counts. The rearrangement links TRBV6-1 to TRBJ2-5; D not resolved. V was clipped by 5 bases and J by 3 bases, with 10 bases between them. CDR1 and CDR2 (germline): MNHNS, SASEGT. The CDR3 covers 13 residues. The CDR3 region has the DNA TGTGCCAGCAGTACCGATTGGGAAGAGACCCAGTACTTC. Amino acid sequence: CASSTDWEETQYF.

This chain uses TRBV11-2 with TRBJ2-5, with 10 nucleotides matching TRBD2. This CDR3 contains 15 residues. V was pared by 8 bases and J by 5 bases, with 11 bases of the junction left unmatched. From germline, CDR1 is SGHAT and CDR2 FQNNGV. The CDR3 here is CASAPSLAGSETQYF. The CDR3, as DNA: TGTGCCAGCGCCCCCTCACTAGCGGGATCGGAGACCCAGTACTTC.

A remark on this clonotype: A read error may be the cause here, since a much bigger clone is one base away. The V call is TRBV11-1, the J call TRBJ1-1; D unclear. CDR1 and CDR2 (germline): SGHAT, FQDESV (reference sequence). This CDR3 is built from 13 residues. This chain's CDR3 is CVSSLGFYTEAFF. DNA of the CDR3: TGTGTCAGCAGCCTAGGGTTTTACACTGAAGCTTTCTTT. Combining the CDR3 with reference TRBV11-1 and TRBJ1-1 gives the whole variable domain EAEVAQSPRYKITEKSQAVAFWCDPISGHATLYWYRQILGQGPELLVQFQDESVVDDSQLPKDRFSAERLKGVDSTLKIQPAELGDSAMYLCVSSLGFYTEAFFGQGTRLTVV.

This clonotype was counted at least ten times. This rearrangement joins TRBV29-1 to TRBJ2-7; D call uncertain. Deletions cut 6 bases from V and 3 bases from J, with 9 bases between. Germline CDR1 reads SQVTM; CDR2 reads ANQGSEA. The CDR3 has 11 residues. DNA of the CDR3: TGCAGCGTGCTAATCGGCTACGAGCAGTACTTC. Its protein product is CSVLIGYEQYF.

As for this clonotype: A much bigger clone sits one base away, suggesting this may be a read error. V and J are TRBV12-3 or TRBV12-4 and TRBJ2-1, with D perhaps matching TRBD1 or TRBD2 (5 bases each). The V end was cut by 6 bases, the J end by 12 bases, with 12 bases between. The CDR3 runs to 11 residues. This CDR3 is CASRGPAGQFF. The CDR3, as DNA: TGTGCCAGCAGGGGACCAGCAGGGCAGTTCTTC.

This clonotype came up a few times. V and J are TRBV13 and TRBJ2-7, with TRBD1 as a possible D gene (5 bases). V was trimmed by 6 bases and J by 5 bases, leaving 14 bases between them. Germline lookup yields CDR1 PRHDT and CDR2 FYEKMQ (reference sequence). The CDR3 loop spans 13 amino acids. The CDR3 here is CASSVGRADEQYF. The CDR3 coding sequence is TGTGCCAGCAGTGTCGGCAGGGCAGACGAGCAGTACTTC.

There are many counts of this clonotype. V usage is TRBV3-1 and J usage is TRBJ2-7, with 7 bases lining up with TRBD1. The V and J ends lost 5 bases and 4 bases, in that order; junction bases with no gene match: 8. The CDR3 length is 14 residues. Germline V gives CDR1 LGHDT, CDR2 YNNKEL (reference sequence). The CDR3 DNA reads TGTGCCAGCAGCTACACCGGGACAGATTACGAGCAGTACTTC. Translation: CASSYTGTDYEQYF.

About this clonotype itself: This may stem from a read error, because a much larger clone lies one nucleotide away. The CDR3 coding sequence is TGTGCCTGCAGTTACTCGATCGAGGGTTACGAGCAGTACTTC. As protein: CACSYSIEGYEQYF. The chain combines TRBV6-5 with TRBJ2-7; possible D gene TRBD2, 5 bases. Germline loops: CDR1 MNHEY, CDR2 SVGAGI. This CDR3 is built from 14 residues.

This clonotype was picked up many times. The chain carries TRBV15 and TRBJ1-1; D is undetermined. In germline, CDR1 is LNHNV, CDR2 YYDKDF (reference sequence). The CDR3 has 13 residues. The V and J ends lost 2 bases and 5 bases respectively, with 9 bases between them. The CDR3 is CATSRPQVTEAFF. The CDR3 DNA sequence: TGTGCCACCAGCAGACCCCAGGTAACTGAAGCTTTCTTT. The whole variable domain, remainder taken from reference TRBV15 and TRBJ1-1, is DAMVIQNPRYQVTQFGKPVTLSCSQTLNHNVMYWYQQKSSQAPKLLFHYYDKDFNNEADTPDNFQSRRPNTSFCFLDIRSPGLGDTAMYLCATSRPQVTEAFFGQGTRLTVV.

In its sample, this clonotype was seen many times. The V gene is TRBV27, the J gene TRBJ2-5, with 14 nucleotides matching TRBD2. CDR1 is MNHEY and CDR2 is SMNVEV in the germline V gene (reference sequence). Trimming took 5 bases from V and 5 from J; bases not matched to a gene: 10. The CDR3 length is 17 residues. CDR3 DNA: TGTGCCAGCAGTCCGCTGACTAGCGGGGGGGCCTGGGAGACCCAGTACTTC. Protein sequence: CASSPLTSGGAWETQYF.

This clonotype was detected many times. The chain joins TRBV10-3 to TRBJ2-2; 8 nucleotides align to TRBD2. This CDR3 contains 15 residues. With 10 bases clipped from V and 5 bases from J, the junction kept 12 bases outside the gene matches. The germline V gene has CDR1 ENHRY and CDR2 SYGVKD. The CDR3 loop is CATDKGSGETGELFF. The CDR3 DNA reads TGTGCCACCGACAAGGGTAGCGGGGAGACCGGGGAGCTGTTTTTT.

This clonotype was observed a handful of times. The CDR3 nucleotides read TGTGCCAGCAGCTTAAACCTCCTTTCGGGGAATGAGCAGTTCTTC. Protein: CASSLNLLSGNEQFF. The chain combines TRBV11-3 with TRBJ2-1; the D gene is possibly TRBD2 (5 bases). CDR1 SGHNT and CDR2 YENEEA come from the germline V gene. Trimming left V 2 bases short and J 7 bases short, with 15 bases between. The CDR3 covers 15 residues.

This clonotype has a count of ten or more. V and J are TRBV5-1 and TRBJ2-7, with a weak D call TRBD2 (7 bases). V was cut by 3 bases and J by 5 bases, with 15 bases left in between. This CDR3 contains 14 residues. CDR1 is SGHRS, CDR2 YFSETQ, per germline. The CDR3 is CASSSGGPVNEQYF. CDR3 DNA sequence: TGCGCCAGCAGCTCGGGGGGCCCAGTGAACGAGCAGTACTTC.

Ten or more counts support this clonotype. This chain joins TRBV20-1 and TRBJ2-7, with a tentative D call TRBD1 (6 bases). The germline V gene encodes CDR1 DFQATT and CDR2 SNEGSKA (reference sequence). Deletions cut 6 bases from V and 4 bases from J, with 13 bases between. The CDR3 runs to 12 residues. CDR3 sequence: CSAADSRYEQYF. In DNA form, the CDR3 reads TGCAGTGCCGCGGACAGCAGATACGAGCAGTACTTC.

The V gene is TRBV2, the J gene TRBJ2-7; the D gene is possibly TRBD1 (6 bases). Trimming took off 2 bases at V and 6 bases at J, with 14 bases between the two ends. CDR1 SNHLY and CDR2 FYNNEI come from the germline V gene. This CDR3 is 14 amino acids long. The CDR3 region is CASSEQGLAGEQYF. The CDR3 DNA reads TGTGCCAGCAGTGAACAGGGGTTGGCGGGCGAGCAGTACTTC.

This clonotype was recorded a few times. The rearrangement links TRBV6-1 to TRBJ1-1; no clear D. CDR1 and CDR2 (germline): MNHNS, SASEGT. Trimming took 7 bases from V and 1 from J, leaving 19 bases between them. This CDR3 has 16 residues. The CDR3 sequence: CASTPLGREENTEAFF. The CDR3 DNA sequence: TGTGCCAGCACCCCCTTGGGTAGGGAAGAGAACACTGAAGCTTTCTTT.